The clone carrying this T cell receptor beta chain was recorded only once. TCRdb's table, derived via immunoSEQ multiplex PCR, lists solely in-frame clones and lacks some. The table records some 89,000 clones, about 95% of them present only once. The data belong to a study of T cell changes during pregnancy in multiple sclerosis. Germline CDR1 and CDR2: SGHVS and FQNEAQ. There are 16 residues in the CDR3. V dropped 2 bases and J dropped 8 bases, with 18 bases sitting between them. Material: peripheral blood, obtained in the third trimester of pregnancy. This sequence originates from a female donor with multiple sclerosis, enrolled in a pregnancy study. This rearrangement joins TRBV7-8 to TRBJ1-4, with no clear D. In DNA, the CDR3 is TGTGCCAGCAGCTTAAGCAGGAACACCGGACTAGAAAAACTGTTTTTT. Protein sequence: CASSLSRNTGLEKLFF.